This T cell receptor (beta chain) was captured in a study of spatial heterogeneity in lung cancer. Time point described: sample taken at primary tumor resection. No cell sorting; template was whole RNA from tumor, lung tissue or PBMC. Using its own MiXCR run on the 5' RACE reads, TCRdb lists one record per CDR3 protein. Among about 18,000 distinct CDR3 sequences listed, around 6% were seen once. Regarding the study as a whole: Mutation counts in tumors were tracked by counts of expanded intratumoral alpha and beta TCRs.

CDR3 length: 14 residues. The V end lost 3 bases, the J end lost 4 bases, and 12 bases lay between the germline ends. Germline CDR1 MNHEY, CDR2 SMNVEV (reference sequence). This clonotype was picked up many times. Its matching antigen is unknown. The receptor was isolated from a female donor with early-stage non-small cell lung cancer. V is TRBV27 and J is TRBJ1-1, with no clear D. The sequencing used lung tumor tissue, collected at surgery. CDR3 amino acids: CASSFNPGGTEAFF. CDR3 nucleotide sequence: TGTGCCAGCAGTTTCAACCCTGGCGGCACTGAAGCTTTCTTT.